This note documents a single T cell receptor (beta chain) sequence. Antigen: not known. Genomic DNA of every subset was divided equally among multiple immunoSEQ plates. The protocol was immunoSEQ multiplex PCR, while the TCRdb copy is restricted to in-frame clones and leaves out a portion. The sample shows more than 550,000 clones, roughly 94% of them seen only once. These data come from a study of shared clonotypes between healthy human individuals. Study results and limitations: How much donors shared clonotypes was expected to be affected by sequencing depth.

Trimming took 1 base from V and 5 from J; bases not matched to a gene: 10. CDR3 length equals 17 residues. The germline CDR1 and CDR2 sequences are LNHNV and YYDKDF (reference sequence). CD8 cells regarded as naive lacked CD45RO, were positively chosen for CCR7, and omitted terminally differentiated effector memory CD45RA+ cells. The rearrangement uses TRBV15 and TRBJ2-2; the match to TRBD1 covers 7 bases. Sequenced sample: naive CD8+ T cells sorted from blood. This sequence originates from a young man in good health. DNA for the CDR3: TGTGCCACCAGCAGAGGAAGACAGGGACCCCAAACCGGGGAGCTGTTTTTT. This translates into CATSRGRQGPQTGELFF.